The rows below give T cell receptor beta chains drawn from one sample of a study of T cells in Graves' hyperthyroidism and ophthalmopathy. TCRdb passed the multiplex PCR reads through MiXCR, listing each CDR3 protein once. The sample yields 480,000 or so distinct CDR3 sequences, 40% to 50% seen once. Material for sequencing was peripheral blood or thyroid tissue (not recorded which). Every receptor here comes from an adult woman with Graves' disease, either hyperthyroidism or ophthalmopathy (not recorded which). The conserved cysteine and the conserved F or W are not part of the CDR3 here. Clone size is not always given. Where it is, it says once, few, many or a class for expanded clones.

clone size,V gene,CDR3 protein
once,TRBV5-1,ASSLAAWSANYGYT
.,TRBV15,ATRVTSHNQPQH
.,TRBV7-9,ASSLESGRGLNGDDGYT
many,TRBV7-8,ASSLGRRDRVQETQY
many,TRBV20-1,SARGRNSAEAF
few,TRBV7-6,ASSLLGDTQY
once,TRBV2,ASSFGTVVPTGGCT
few,TRBV9,ASSVDPGTGGAYGYT
many,TRBV12-3/TRBV12-4,ASSLRGQDYGYT
.,TRBV29-1,SAEDVYEQY
many,TRBV29-1,SVEEWTIHGYT
many,TRBV6-1,ASRRVSYNSPLH
.,TRBV7-9,ASSGRPGTEAF
.,TRBV5-1,ASSLTGRTNTEAF
few,TRBV27,ASRDPGTGYEQY
.,TRBV11-2,ASSGGRFTYEQY
.,TRBV7-2,ASSIEREDTQY
many,TRBV6-2/TRBV6-3,ASSPTSGLRQETQY
many,TRBV20-1,SARWAAGTQETQY
.,TRBV7-9,ASGRFRAF
many,TRBV11-2,ASSLGGLGTAQY
once,TRBV20-1,SARWGSYEQY
.,TRBV11-2,ASSLDLPEQY